This T cell receptor beta chain was sequenced during a study of patients and donors after allogeneic stem cell transplantation. This clonotype was seen a few times. One entry per CDR3 protein results from TCRdb running MiXCR on the RT-PCR reads. The top ten hold around 6% of the sample, which has some 960,000 distinct CDR3 sequences, roughly 17% seen once. The sequence was collected from a human donor who was either an allogeneic HSCT recipient or a stem cell or donor lymphocyte infusion donor (not recorded which). It is not recorded whose cells these are; they may come from a transplant donor. Source material: blood, either unsorted or a sorted T cell fraction (not recorded which).

CDR3 sequence (DNA): TGTGCCAGCAGCCAAGCGACTAAGCCGGAGTCCTACAATGAGCAGTTCTTC. It yields the protein CASSQATKPESYNEQFF. The chain couples TRBV4-2 to TRBJ2-1, with D possibly TRBD2 on 5 matching bases. Germline CDR1 LGHNA, CDR2 YNFKEQ. Trimming shortened V by 1 base and J by 1 base, and 14 bases separated the two germline ends. This CDR3 spans 17 amino acids.